The sequence of this TCR beta chain was determined in a study of HIV-infected patients and healthy controls. This clonotype has a count of ten or more. TCRdb called the 5' RACE reads again in MiXCR, with one record for every CDR3 protein. The sample comprises some 70,000 distinct CDR3 sequences, under 25% of which are singletons, and more than 1.2% rests with the top ten. The CDR3 runs 14 residues. Germline V gives CDR1 MNHEY, CDR2 SVGEGT. Deletions cut 4 bases from V and 7 bases from J, with 14 bases between. The sequenced material came from CD4+ T cells from blood. This clonotype originated in a human donor in good health. The chain joins TRBV6-2 or TRBV6-3 to TRBJ1-5; D perhaps matches TRBD1 (5 bases). This chain's CDR3 is CASSSAGRRQPQHF. The CDR3 DNA is TGTGCCAGCAGTTCCGCAGGGAGGAGGCAGCCCCAGCATTTT.